The clone carrying this TCR beta chain was seen a single time. Its antigen is currently unknown. The immunoSEQ assay was version 4, run in survey mode. Measured with immunoSEQ multiplex PCR; TCRdb has only the in-frame clones, and not every one. Among 30,000 to 35,000 clones, about four fifths were seen once, and the ten largest hold over 15%. This record belongs to a study of persistence of HIV-infected CD4 T cells. The stimulus was an HIV-1 Gag 15-mer peptide pool, 0.8 to 1 ug/peptide/mL. Sorted nonresponding memory CD4+ T cells were CD40L-negative, CD69-negative, CD45RO-high. Suppressive ART was started during chronic HIV-1 infection in these adults. For at least 4 years, plasma HIV-1 RNA was undetectable (<50 copies/mL). Anti-CD28/CD49d costimulation, CD40-blocking antibody and enfuvirtide were given to CD8-depleted PBMCs for about 17 hours. The CDR3 totals 13 residues. The germline V gene has CDR1 LGHDT and CDR2 YNNKEL (reference sequence). With 1 base clipped from V and 4 bases from J, the junction kept 1 base outside the gene matches.

V gene TRBV3-1 (or the pseudogene TRBV3-2) combines with J gene TRBJ2-7; TRBD2 aligns across 7 bases. The input for sequencing was CD4+ T cells sorted from PBMCs after roughly 19-hour stimulation, taken from a patient who received antiretroviral therapy. This receptor was identified in an adult woman with HIV who was CMV-seropositive. CDR3 in DNA: TGTGCCAGCAGCCAAGTGGGGGGGTACGAGCAGTACTTC. It codes for CASSQVGGYEQYF.